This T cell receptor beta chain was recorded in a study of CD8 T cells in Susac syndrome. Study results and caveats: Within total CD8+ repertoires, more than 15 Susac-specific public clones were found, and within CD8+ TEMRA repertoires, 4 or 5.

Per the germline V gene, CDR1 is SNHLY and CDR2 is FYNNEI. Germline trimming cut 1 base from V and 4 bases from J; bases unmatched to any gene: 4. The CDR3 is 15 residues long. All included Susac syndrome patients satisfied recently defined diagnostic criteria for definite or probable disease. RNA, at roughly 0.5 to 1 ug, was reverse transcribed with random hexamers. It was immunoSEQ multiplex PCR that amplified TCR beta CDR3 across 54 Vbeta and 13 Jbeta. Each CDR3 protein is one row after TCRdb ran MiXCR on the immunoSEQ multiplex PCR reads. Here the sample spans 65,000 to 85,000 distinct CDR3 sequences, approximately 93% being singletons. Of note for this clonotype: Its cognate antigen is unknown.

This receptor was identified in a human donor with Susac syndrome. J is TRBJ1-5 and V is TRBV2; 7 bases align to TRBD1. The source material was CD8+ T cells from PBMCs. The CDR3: CASSEGAGGNQPQHF. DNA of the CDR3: TGTGCCAGCAGTGAAGGGGCAGGGGGGAATCAGCCCCAGCATTTT. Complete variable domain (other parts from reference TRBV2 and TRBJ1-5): EPEVTQTPSHQVTQMGQEVILRCVPISNHLYFYWYRQILGQKVEFLVSFYNNEISEKSEIFDDQFSVERPDGSNFTLKIRSTKLEDSAMYFCASSEGAGGNQPQHFGDGTRLSIL.